This TCR beta chain was recovered during a study of shared clonotypes between healthy human individuals. The study's findings and limits: Clonotypes shared by all four donors outscored non-shared clonotypes in generation probability.

Profiling relied on immunoSEQ multiplex PCR, and the TCRdb table lists in-frame clones only, not all of them. The data contain under 1 million clones, roughly 96% of them singletons. Concerning this clone itself: The antigen is unknown.

Terminally differentiated effector memory CD45RA+ cells were excluded from the naive CD8 cells, which were CD45RO-negative and positively selected for CCR7. This receptor was identified in a man between 25 and 39 years old in good health. The material sequenced was naive CD8+ T cells sorted from blood.

CDR3 in DNA: TGTGCCTGGAGAAGACAGAACACCGGGGAGCTGTTTTTT. Residues: CAWRRQNTGELFF. The rearrangement links TRBV30 to TRBJ2-2; the D is unclear. Germline CDR1 reads GTSNPN; CDR2 reads SVGIG (reference sequence). V lost 3 bases to trimming and J lost 1 base, with 6 bases between them. CDR3 size: 13 residues. Using reference TRBV30 and TRBJ2-2 for the parts outside the CDR3, the full variable domain is SQTIHQWPATLVQPVGSPLSLECTVEGTSNPNLYWYRQAAGRGLQLLFYSVGIGQISSEVPQNLSASRPQDRQFILSSKKLLLSDSGFYLCAWRRQNTGELFFGEGSRLTVL.